The 32 T cell receptor beta chains below come from one sample, sequenced in a study of blood T cell repertoires in COVID-19. The method was immunoSEQ multiplex PCR; TCRdb's version includes in-frame clones alone and lacks a portion of them. The sample lists more than 100,000 clones, about 89% occurring once. Sequenced input: peripheral blood. These receptors all come from a man in his fifties or sixties with active or convalescent COVID-19.

Here the CDR3 reads CASSPDSSARGYTF. Here the CDR3 DNA reads TGTGCCAGCTCACCAGACTCTTCGGCGCGTGGCTACACCTTC. The J gene is TRBJ1-2, the V gene TRBV18; D gene unclear. Germline V gene sequence: CDR1 KGHSH, CDR2 LQKENI. V was pared by 2 bases and J by 7 bases, with 14 bases between. The CDR3 length is 14 residues.

V gene TRBV30 combines with J gene TRBJ2-1, with 7 bases that match TRBD2. The CDR3 is 13 residues long. From germline, CDR1 is GTSNPN and CDR2 SVGIG (reference sequence). J was trimmed by 7 bases and V by 2 bases; bases with no gene match: 5. The CDR3 here is CAWSRGLSNEQFF. The DNA for the CDR3 is TGTGCCTGGAGTAGGGGACTATCGAATGAGCAGTTCTTC.

The chain recombines TRBV5-1 with TRBJ1-6; the D is unclear. This CDR3 contains 15 residues. Germline V CDR1 and CDR2: SGHRS, YFSETQ. V was cut by 9 bases and J by 8 bases, with 21 bases left in between. The CDR3 reads CATYWNRRRYSPLHF. The CDR3 nucleotides are TGCGCCACCTATTGGAACCGAAGGAGATATTCACCCCTCCACTTT. The full variable domain, completed using reference TRBV5-1 and TRBJ1-6, is KAGVTQTPRYLIKTRGQQVTLSCSPISGHRSVSWYQQTPGQGLQFLFEYFSETQRNKGNFPGRFSGRQFSNSRSEMNVSTLELGDSALYLCATYWNRRRYSPLHFGNGTRLTVT.

The chain uses TRBV30 and TRBJ1-1; D gene uncertain. Germline loops: CDR1 GTSNPN, CDR2 SVGIG (reference sequence). V lost 5 bases and J 3 bases, leaving 16 bases between the germline ends. The CDR3 length is 14 residues. CDR3 sequence reads: CAWGVAGGYTEAFF. CDR3 nucleotides: TGTGCCTGGGGGGTGGCAGGAGGTTACACTGAAGCTTTCTTT.

The V gene is TRBV5-1, the J gene TRBJ2-7; 7 nucleotides agree with TRBD2. Losses at the gene ends were 0 bases for V and 0 bases for J; bases not matched to a gene: 12. The germline CDR1 and CDR2 sequences are SGHRS and YFSETQ. The CDR3 extends over 18 amino acids. The CDR3 sequence is CASSLEPSGELSSYEQYF. The CDR3 DNA follows: TGCGCCAGCAGCTTGGAGCCTAGCGGAGAACTTAGCTCCTACGAGCAGTACTTC.

The V gene is TRBV4-2, the J gene TRBJ2-7; weak D call: TRBD2 (6 bases). Germline-derived CDR1 and CDR2 are LGHNA and YNFKEQ. V was trimmed by 0 bases and J by 3 bases, leaving 12 bases between them. The CDR3 extends over 15 amino acids. The CDR3 DNA follows: TGTGCCAGCAGCCAAGATCTGGCGGGGTACTACGAGCAGTACTTC. Protein: CASSQDLAGYYEQYF.

The gene calls are TRBV5-6 and TRBJ2-5; perhaps TRBD2 as D (6 bases). From germline, CDR1 is SGHDT and CDR2 YYEEEE. Trimming took 5 bases from V and 5 from J, leaving 16 bases between them. This CDR3 contains 14 residues. Here the CDR3 DNA reads TGTGCCAGCAGTCTAGGCCACGGGAGTGAGACCCAGTACTTC. Its protein product is CASSLGHGSETQYF.

The chain couples TRBV6-2 or TRBV6-3 to TRBJ2-2; 9 bases are shared with TRBD1. V lost 5 bases and J lost 1; bases outside the gene matches: 5. CDR1 and CDR2 from the germline V gene are MNHEY and SVGEGT. The CDR3 loop spans 16 amino acids. Here the CDR3 DNA reads TGTGCCAGCAGTCAACAGGGGGCGTTGAACACCGGGGAGCTGTTTTTT. This encodes CASSQQGALNTGELFF.

This clone was seen just once. V and J are TRBV10-1 and TRBJ2-7; 7 bases align to TRBD2. Germline V gene data show CDR1 as WNHNN and CDR2 as SYGVQD (reference sequence). This CDR3 spans 15 amino acids. V dropped 0 bases and J dropped 4; count of bases not matched to a gene: 6. DNA for the CDR3: TGCGCCAGCAGTGAGTCGGCTAGCGGAGAGTACGAGCAGTACTTC. Encoded protein: CASSESASGEYEQYF.

The chain joins TRBV7-8 to TRBJ2-7, with D uncertain. The CDR3 runs 12 residues. Germline CDR1 and CDR2: SGHVS and FQNEAQ. The V and J ends lost 1 base and 4 bases respectively, with 5 bases between them. Here the CDR3 DNA reads TGTGCCAGCAGCTTAGGACAATACGAGCAGTACTTC. Residues: CASSLGQYEQYF.

V and J are TRBV29-1 and TRBJ2-2; D gene uncertain. Between the trimmed V and J ends, which lost 8 bases and 4 bases, there was a span of 17 bases. Germline V gene data show CDR1 as SQVTM and CDR2 as ANQGSEA. CDR3 size: 14 residues. This CDR3 is CSPVYNLRTGELFF. Written as DNA, the CDR3 is TGCAGCCCGGTATACAACCTTCGCACCGGGGAGCTGTTTTTT.

In DNA form, the CDR3 reads TGCGCCAGCAGCAGAGAGGGGGTGAACACTGAAGCTTTCTTT. Its protein product is CASSREGVNTEAFF. The rearrangement uses TRBV4-3 and TRBJ1-1; the D gene is possibly TRBD1 (6 bases). This CDR3 has 14 amino acids. Trimming stripped 5 bases from V and 0 bases from J, with 10 bases between. CDR1 and CDR2 (germline): LGHNA, YSLEER.

This sequence joins TRBV2 and TRBJ2-5, with a tentative D call TRBD1 (7 bases). The V and J ends lost 2 bases and 5 bases respectively, with 15 bases between them. The CDR3 totals 15 residues. The germline CDR1 and CDR2 sequences are SNHLY and FYNNEI. The DNA for the CDR3 is TGTGCCAGCAGTGAAATCCCCGCAGGGGGGGAGACCCAGTACTTC. Its translation: CASSEIPAGGETQYF.

The chain carries TRBV5-1 and TRBJ2-5; weak D call: TRBD1 (5 bases). Trimming removed 1 base from V and 4 bases from J, with 17 bases in between. Germline V gene data show CDR1 as SGHRS and CDR2 as YFSETQ. The CDR3 is 16 amino acids. The CDR3 DNA reads TGCGCCAGCAGCTTGAGGGTCAGGGAAATCGGAGAGACCCAGTACTTC. Protein product: CASSLRVREIGETQYF.

The rearrangement links TRBV10-3 to TRBJ2-3; 8 nucleotides match TRBD1. Germline V lookup: CDR1 ENHRY, CDR2 SYGVKD. J gave up 5 bases and V 7 bases, and 8 bases lay outside the gene matches. There are 14 residues in the CDR3. The DNA of the CDR3 is TGTGCCATCATGCCTACAGGGGGACGAGATACGCAGTATTTT. Translating it yields CAIMPTGGRDTQYF.

This clone has a single count. CDR3 in DNA: TGTGCCAGCGGAACCTCAGCGTACACCGGGGAGCTGTTTTTT. Encoded protein: CASGTSAYTGELFF. The chain is built from TRBV6-5 and TRBJ2-2, with no clear D. The CDR3 is made up of 14 amino acids. The germline V gene has CDR1 MNHEY and CDR2 SVGAGI. Trimming took off 8 bases at V and 3 bases at J, with 13 bases between the two ends.

The rearrangement links TRBV27 to TRBJ2-7; 11 positions agree with TRBD1. The ends lost 6 bases at V and 5 bases at J; junction bases unmatched: 6. The germline V gene has CDR1 MNHEY and CDR2 SMNVEV (reference sequence). This CDR3 is built from 14 residues. CDR3 sequence reads: CASSAGTGGDEQYF. In DNA form, the CDR3 reads TGTGCCAGCAGCGCCGGGACAGGGGGGGACGAGCAGTACTTC.

This chain joins TRBV25-1 and TRBJ2-1; D is uncertain. Per germline, CDR1 MGHDK and CDR2 SYGVNS. The CDR3 consists of 14 residues. V lost 5 bases, J lost 3 bases, and 11 bases lay in between. The CDR3 region has the DNA TGTGCCAGCAGTCAAGAATCAGTCTACAATGAGCAGTTCTTC. Translating it yields CASSQESVYNEQFF.

On this clone itself: Within the sample, other DNA sequences also encode this same CDR3. The chain combines TRBV18 with TRBJ1-1; no definite D call. The germline V gene encodes CDR1 KGHSH and CDR2 LQKENI. The CDR3 is made up of 13 amino acids. V lost 3 bases and J lost 0, with 5 bases in between. The CDR3 loop reads CASSPAVNTEAFF. Written as DNA, the CDR3 is TGTGCCAGCTCACCGGCAGTGAACACTGAAGCTTTCTTT.

CDR3 bases: TGTGCCAGCAGTCACGGGGGAGCCAAAAACATTCAGTACTTC. This encodes CASSHGGAKNIQYF. This chain connects TRBV6-2 or TRBV6-3 to TRBJ2-4; D is perhaps TRBD2 (6 bases). The V and J ends lost 5 bases and 0 bases respectively, with 8 bases between them. Germline CDR1 MNHEY, CDR2 SVGEGT. This CDR3 contains 14 residues.

The chain employs TRBV7-9 and TRBJ2-1; perhaps TRBD2 as D (5 bases). Trimming removed 5 bases from V and 15 bases from J, with 17 bases in between. Germline CDR1 is SEHNR and CDR2 is FQNEAQ (reference sequence). This CDR3 is built from 12 residues. The CDR3 nucleotides read TGTGCCAGCAGCCGGGATACTCGCAAGCGGTTCTTC. Protein product: CASSRDTRKRFF. The full variable domain, completed using reference TRBV7-9 and TRBJ2-1, is DTGVSQNPRHKITKRGQNVTFRCDPISEHNRLYWYRQTLGQGPEFLTYFQNEAQLEKSRLLSDRFSAERPKGSFSTLEIQRTEQGDSAMYLCASSRDTRKRFFGPGTRLTVL.

The genes are TRBV10-1 and TRBJ2-3; 7 bases line up with TRBD2. This CDR3 is 16 amino acids long. V gave up 2 bases and J gave up 2 bases; unmatched junction bases: 7. CDR1 is WNHNN, CDR2 SYGVQD, per germline (reference sequence). In nucleotides, the CDR3 is TGCGCCAGCAGTGAGATCGGGGGGACCTTCACAGATACGCAGTATTTT. Protein sequence: CASSEIGGTFTDTQYF.

J is TRBJ2-1 and V is TRBV19, with 10 bases matching TRBD1. Germline V gives CDR1 LNHDA, CDR2 SQIVND (reference sequence). V lost 3 bases to trimming and J lost 5 bases; unmatched junction nucleotides: 16. This CDR3 comprises 19 residues. CDR3 in DNA: TGTGCCAGTAGTATGGGCCGCTTGTGGGACAGGGGAACCAACAATGAGCAGTTCTTC. Residues: CASSMGRLWDRGTNNEQFF.

This chain uses TRBV6-2 or TRBV6-3 with TRBJ2-7; no clear D. The CDR3 covers 15 residues. V was cut by 0 bases and J by 2 bases, with 11 bases left in between. The germline V gene encodes CDR1 MNHEY and CDR2 SVGEGT. This chain's CDR3 is CASSYSRREAYEQYF. The CDR3 nucleotides read TGTGCCAGCAGTTACTCGCGGCGCGAAGCCTACGAGCAGTACTTC.

This chain links TRBV7-8 with TRBJ2-3, with D tentatively TRBD2 (7 bases). CDR1 is SGHVS, CDR2 FQNEAQ, per germline. V was clipped by 5 bases and J by 3 bases, with 21 bases between them. The CDR3 is 17 residues long. The CDR3 region is CASSQTHPGGRTDTQYF. The CDR3, as DNA: TGTGCCAGCAGCCAAACCCACCCCGGGGGGCGTACAGATACGCAGTATTTT.

V usage is TRBV18 and J usage is TRBJ1-5; 10 bases are a match to TRBD1. Trimming at V came to 9 bases and at J to 3 bases, leaving 5 bases not matched to a gene. This CDR3 comprises 14 residues. Looked up from germline, CDR1 is KGHSH and CDR2 is LQKENI. The DNA of the CDR3 is TGTGCCAGTTCCGGACAGGGGGACAATCAGCCCCAGCATTTT. The encoded protein is CASSGQGDNQPQHF.

V and J are TRBV10-3 and TRBJ2-1; a possible D gene is TRBD2 (5 bases). CDR1 ENHRY and CDR2 SYGVKD come from the germline V gene. This CDR3 contains 16 residues. V dropped 0 bases and J dropped 2 bases, with 11 bases sitting between them. This CDR3 is CAISESITRAYNEQFF. In nucleotides, the CDR3 is TGTGCCATCAGTGAGTCGATTACTAGAGCCTACAATGAGCAGTTCTTC.

This CDR3 is CASIQGGQENTGELFF. CDR3 sequence (DNA): TGTGCCAGCATCCAAGGAGGACAGGAGAACACCGGGGAGCTGTTTTTT. V gene TRBV28 combines with J gene TRBJ2-2, with 7 nucleotides matching TRBD1. The CDR3 extends over 16 amino acids. Trimming removed 7 bases from V and 1 base from J; junction bases left unmatched: 9. From germline, CDR1 is MDHEN and CDR2 SYDVKM. Full variable domain (remainder filled in from reference TRBV28 and TRBJ2-2): DVKVTQSSRYLVKRTGEKVFLECVQDMDHENMFWYRQDPGLGLRLIYFSYDVKMKEKGDIPEGYSVSREKKERFSLILESASTNQTSMYLCASIQGGQENTGELFFGEGSRLTVL.

The rearrangement links TRBV11-2 to TRBJ2-1; 15 nucleotides align to TRBD2. The CDR3 extends over 20 amino acids. Losses at the gene ends were 0 bases for V and 6 bases for J; bases not matched to a gene: 12. CDR1 and CDR2 from the germline V gene are SGHAT and FQNNGV. The CDR3: CASSLEGPLRTSGGGNEQFF. The DNA for the CDR3 is TGTGCCAGCAGCTTAGAAGGTCCATTACGGACTAGCGGGGGGGGCAATGAGCAGTTCTTC. Complete variable domain (other parts from reference TRBV11-2 and TRBJ2-1): EAGVAQSPRYKIIEKRQSVAFWCNPISGHATLYWYQQILGQGPKLLIQFQNNGVVDDSQLPKDRFSAERLKGVDSTLKIQPAKLEDSAVYLCASSLEGPLRTSGGGNEQFFGPGTRLTVL.

The V call is TRBV12-3 or TRBV12-4, the J call TRBJ1-1; 7 bases fit TRBD1. With 10 bases clipped from V and 0 bases from J, the junction kept 5 bases outside the gene matches. The CDR3 runs to 13 residues. The CDR3 spells CATGQALNTEAFF. Here the CDR3 DNA reads TGTGCCACCGGACAGGCGTTGAACACTGAAGCTTTCTTT.

The chain combines TRBV28 with TRBJ1-4; tentatively, D is TRBD1 (5 bases). Germline lookup yields CDR1 MDHEN and CDR2 SYDVKM. The V gene lost 6 bases and the J gene lost 4 bases, with 12 bases spanning the gap. The CDR3 consists of 14 residues. CDR3 nucleotide sequence: TGTGCCAGCAGCCCCCCCCAGGGTAATGAAAAACTGTTTTTT. This encodes CASSPPQGNEKLFF.

The chain is built from TRBV11-3 and TRBJ2-7; 8 nucleotides align to TRBD2. CDR1 and CDR2 from the germline V gene are SGHNT and YENEEA. The CDR3 is 15 amino acids. V was clipped by 5 bases and J by 2 bases; unmatched bases: 8. The CDR3 sequence: CASSKSTSGPYEQYF. CDR3 nucleotide sequence: TGTGCCAGCAGCAAAAGTACTAGCGGACCCTACGAGCAGTACTTC.